This T cell receptor beta chain comes out of a study of cytomegalovirus exposure and HLA in healthy donors. PCR involved 60 Vbeta and 13 Jbeta primers. Clones were sequenced by immunoSEQ multiplex PCR, and TCRdb holds only the in-frame ones, with some missing. The sample has some 97,000 clones, approximately 81% seen once; the top ten hold over 4%. This clonotype was sampled from a female donor in good health and CMV-seropositive. Sequencing was performed on PBMCs.

The CDR3 spells CASSVSRSSGANVLTF. CDR3 bases: TGTGCCAGCAGTGTGTCCAGAAGCTCTGGGGCCAACGTCCTGACTTTC. V usage is TRBV2 and J usage is TRBJ2-6; no clear D. Per germline, CDR1 SNHLY and CDR2 FYNNEI. The CDR3 sequence is 16 residues long. The V end lost 4 bases, the J end lost 0 bases, and 10 bases lay between the germline ends.